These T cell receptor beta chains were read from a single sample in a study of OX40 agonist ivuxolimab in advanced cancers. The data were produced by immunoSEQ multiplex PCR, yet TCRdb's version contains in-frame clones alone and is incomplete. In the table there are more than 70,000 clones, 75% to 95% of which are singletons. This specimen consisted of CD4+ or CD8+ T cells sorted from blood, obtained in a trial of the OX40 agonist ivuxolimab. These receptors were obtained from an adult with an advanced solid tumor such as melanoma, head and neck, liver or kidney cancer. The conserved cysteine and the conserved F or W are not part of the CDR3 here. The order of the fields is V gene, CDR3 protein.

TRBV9,ASSPQGAGRYEQY
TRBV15,ATSRDLVADTQY
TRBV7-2,ASSLGTGFPDTQY
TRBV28,ASGGAPTYEQY
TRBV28,ASSSTASGRSEQF
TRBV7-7,ASSEGTVNTGELF
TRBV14,ASSQVGLAGVNEQF
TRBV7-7,ASSPSGFPYNEQF
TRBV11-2,ASSPSQIEAF
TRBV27,ASRRITGPQETQY
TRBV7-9,ASSFGRNGYT
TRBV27,ASSLRGSGEAF
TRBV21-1,ASSKALSGTGFFSNQPQH
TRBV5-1,ASSPGQMGTEGNSPLH
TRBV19,ASRKPGDTQY
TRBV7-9,ASSWGTADTQY
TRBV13,ASSKGQTNNQPQH
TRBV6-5,ASRPLADSYNEQF
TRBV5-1,ASSPNLSGETQY
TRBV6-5,ASSRDGTNTGELF
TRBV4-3,ASSQEGRTGGSEQY